These 23 T cell receptor beta chains were sequenced from one sample in a study of persistence of HIV-infected CD4 T cells. Anti-CD3/anti-CD28 beads served as a nonspecific positive control stimulus. Sorting selected CD4+ T cells upregulating both CD40 ligand and CD69. Their antigen targets remain unknown. The immunoSEQ assay was version 4, run in survey mode. Libraries were prepared by immunoSEQ multiplex PCR; TCRdb keeps only in-frame clonotypes and omits some of them. This table holds approximately 46,000 clones, about 87% found once. This sample comprised CD4+ T cells sorted from PBMCs after roughly 18-hour stimulation, obtained from a patient who received antiretroviral therapy. These receptors were collected from an adult woman with HIV who was CMV-seropositive.

CDR3 loop: CASRTPDRVDTQYF. CDR3 nucleotides: TGTGCCAGCAGGACCCCCGACAGGGTGGATACGCAGTATTTT. V is TRBV28 and J is TRBJ2-3; 7 nucleotides align to TRBD1. The CDR3 has 14 residues. CDR1 is MDHEN and CDR2 is SYDVKM in the germline V gene. Trimming cost V 6 bases and J 6 bases; bases outside gene matches: 9.

The genes are TRBV5-6 and TRBJ2-3; a weak D match, TRBD1 (5 bases). Germline V gene data show CDR1 as SGHDT and CDR2 as YYEEEE. Trimming took 6 bases from V and 0 from J, leaving 14 bases between them. The length of the CDR3 is 15 residues. Here the CDR3 DNA reads TGTGCCAGCAAATTAGACAGCCCTAGCACAGATACGCAGTATTTT. Protein sequence: CASKLDSPSTDTQYF.

The rearrangement links TRBV7-2 to TRBJ1-6; tentative D call: TRBD1 (5 bases). This CDR3 is built from 19 residues. The V and J ends lost 5 bases and 10 bases respectively, with 30 bases between them. Germline lookup yields CDR1 SGHTA and CDR2 FQGNSA. The CDR3 reads CASSTRDGGESHPGSPLHF. The CDR3 DNA sequence: TGTGCCAGCAGCACCCGCGACGGAGGGGAAAGTCACCCAGGGTCACCCCTCCACTTT.

The chain combines TRBV7-3 with TRBJ1-1; the D gene is possibly TRBD1 (5 bases). Trimming pared 3 bases from V and 0 bases from J, leaving 8 bases between. CDR1 is SGHTA, CDR2 FQGTGA, per germline. The CDR3 runs to 14 residues. The CDR3 protein is CASSFGGVNTEAFF. The CDR3, as DNA: TGTGCCAGCAGCTTTGGGGGGGTGAACACTGAAGCTTTCTTT.

This chain links TRBV11-3 with TRBJ2-3, with no clear D. V was clipped by 2 bases and J by 9 bases, with 18 bases between them. CDR1 and CDR2 from the germline V gene are SGHNT and YENEEA. The CDR3 has 15 amino acids. The CDR3, as DNA: TGTGCCAGCAGCTTAACGAACTCGGGCGTGGGGACGCAGTATTTT. Translated, it gives CASSLTNSGVGTQYF.

The chain uses TRBV6-6 and TRBJ2-3; 7 nucleotides line up with TRBD1. Per the germline V gene, CDR1 is MNHNY and CDR2 is SVGAGI (reference sequence). The junction had 15 bases not matched to a gene; V was cut back by 5 bases and J by 4 bases. The CDR3 runs 17 residues. The CDR3 reads CASSPRPTGFKADTQYF. The CDR3 DNA reads as TGTGCCAGCAGTCCGAGGCCGACAGGGTTTAAGGCAGATACGCAGTATTTT.

This sequence joins TRBV6-4 and TRBJ2-5, with D unresolved. The V and J ends lost 4 bases and 2 bases respectively, with 5 bases between them. CDR1 MRHNA and CDR2 SNTAGT come from the germline V gene. There are 12 residues in the CDR3. The CDR3 DNA reads as TGTGCCAGCAGTGTTAATCAAGAGACCCAGTACTTC. Residues: CASSVNQETQYF.

The V and J genes are TRBV29-1 and TRBJ1-5; D is ambiguous. The CDR3 has 13 residues. Germline values: CDR1 SQVTM, CDR2 ANQGSEA. Trimming took off 7 bases at V and 6 bases at J, with 16 bases between the two ends. The CDR3 region has the DNA TGCAGCGCCCTGGAGGTCACGGGTCAGCCCCAGCATTTT. This sequence encodes CSALEVTGQPQHF.

The V call is TRBV19, the J call TRBJ1-2; D ambiguous. Germline lookup yields CDR1 LNHDA and CDR2 SQIVND (reference sequence). V shed 4 bases and J shed 5 bases, with 14 bases lying between them. The CDR3 spans 14 residues. The CDR3 reads CASSRVTGLYGYTF. Here the CDR3 DNA reads TGTGCCAGTAGTAGGGTCACGGGGTTATATGGCTACACCTTC.

This chain links TRBV2 with TRBJ1-5; 8 bases match TRBD1. V lost 3 bases and J lost 4; bases outside the gene matches: 5. The CDR3 runs to 15 residues. Germline CDR1 is SNHLY and CDR2 is FYNNEI. CDR3 DNA sequence: TGTGCCAGCAGTGAGGGCAGGGGGCCTAATCAGCCCCAGCATTTT. Protein: CASSEGRGPNQPQHF. Using reference TRBV2 and TRBJ1-5 for the parts outside the CDR3, the full variable domain is EPEVTQTPSHQVTQMGQEVILRCVPISNHLYFYWYRQILGQKVEFLVSFYNNEISEKSEIFDDQFSVERPDGSNFTLKIRSTKLEDSAMYFCASSEGRGPNQPQHFGDGTRLSIL.

The chain links TRBV6-6 to TRBJ2-1; TRBD2 agrees at 14 bases. J gave up 9 bases and V 6 bases, and 22 bases lay outside the gene matches. Germline CDR1 MNHNY, CDR2 SVGAGI (reference sequence). This CDR3 spans 20 amino acids. The DNA of the CDR3 is TGTGCCAGCAGCCGCTACCTTTCGACCGGGACTAGCGGGAGCTTCGGTGAGCAGTTCTTC. This sequence encodes CASSRYLSTGTSGSFGEQFF.

This rearrangement joins TRBV10-3 to TRBJ2-3, with 9 bases aligning to TRBD1. This CDR3 region has 14 residues. Germline V gives CDR1 ENHRY, CDR2 SYGVKD. After removal of 4 bases from V and 6 bases from J, the junction contained 5 bases not matched to a gene. Here the CDR3 reads CAISGQGGEDTQYF. The CDR3 DNA is TGTGCCATCAGTGGACAGGGGGGGGAGGATACGCAGTATTTT.

The V and J genes are TRBV7-9 and TRBJ2-7; D not resolved. This CDR3 is 14 amino acids long. From germline, CDR1 is SEHNR and CDR2 FQNEAQ (reference sequence). The V gene lost 2 bases and the J gene lost 2 bases, with 10 bases spanning the gap. The CDR3 DNA is TGTGCCAGCAGCTTACTATTTAAAACCTACGAGCAGTACTTC. This codes for CASSLLFKTYEQYF.

This chain links TRBV6-5 with TRBJ2-7; D uncertain. V lost 4 bases and J 0 bases, leaving 7 bases between the germline ends. The germline gives CDR1 MNHEY, CDR2 SVGAGI. The CDR3 runs to 13 residues. Here the CDR3 reads CASSSPSSYEQYF. As DNA, the CDR3 is TGTGCCAGCAGTTCCCCGAGCTCCTACGAGCAGTACTTC.

The chain uses TRBV7-3 and TRBJ2-4, with D perhaps being TRBD1 or TRBD2 (5 bases each). CDR1 is SGHTA and CDR2 is FQGTGA in the germline V gene. The ends were cut back, 6 bases at V and 12 bases at J, with 21 bases in the middle. This CDR3 has 14 residues. As DNA, the CDR3 is TGTGCCAGCAGGTCCTCGGGGCCTTCACCGCGTCAGTACTTC. Protein sequence: CASRSSGPSPRQYF.

In its sample, this clone was seen a few times. The chain combines TRBV27 with TRBJ1-6, with D unresolved. The CDR3 length is 16 residues. V lost 2 bases and J 0 bases, leaving 8 bases between the germline ends. Per the germline V gene, CDR1 is MNHEY and CDR2 is SMNVEV (reference sequence). Written as DNA, the CDR3 is TGTGCCAGCAGTTTAGAGAGCCGCTCCTATAATTCACCCCTCCACTTT. This encodes CASSLESRSYNSPLHF.

The chain combines TRBV19 with TRBJ2-2, with 8 bases identical to TRBD1. With 7 bases clipped from V and 1 base from J, the junction kept 5 bases outside the gene matches. From germline, CDR1 is LNHDA and CDR2 SQIVND (reference sequence). This CDR3 region has 15 residues. The chain's CDR3 is CASNLGTGNTGELFF. CDR3 DNA sequence: TGTGCCAGTAACCTGGGGACAGGGAACACCGGGGAGCTGTTTTTT.

This rearrangement joins TRBV7-2 to TRBJ1-4; TRBD1 agrees at 8 bases. Germline trimming cut 4 bases from V and 6 bases from J; bases unmatched to any gene: 4. Germline V gene data show CDR1 as SGHTA and CDR2 as FQGNSA. CDR3 length equals 14 residues. The CDR3 DNA reads as TGTGCCAGCAGCTCAGGGGGCGCGTATGAAAAACTGTTTTTT. The encoded protein is CASSSGGAYEKLFF.

V is TRBV25-1 and J is TRBJ1-4; D is uncertain. The CDR3 covers 14 residues. Germline loops: CDR1 MGHDK, CDR2 SYGVNS. Trimming shortened V by 3 bases and J by 5 bases, and 10 bases separated the two germline ends. In nucleotides, the CDR3 is TGTGCCAGCAGTGATGTAGGAGGGAATGAAAAACTGTTTTTT. This sequence encodes CASSDVGGNEKLFF.

The chain combines TRBV7-3 with TRBJ2-1; 12 positions agree with TRBD2. Germline CDR1 is SGHTA and CDR2 is FQGTGA. After removal of 0 bases from V and 5 bases from J, the junction contained 5 bases not matched to a gene. This CDR3 has 17 amino acids. DNA of the CDR3: TGTGCCAGCAGCTTAACAGCAAGACTAGCGGGGGACAATGAGCAGTTCTTC. Translation: CASSLTARLAGDNEQFF.

The rearrangement links TRBV7-2 to TRBJ2-3; 9 bases fit TRBD2. From germline, CDR1 is SGHTA and CDR2 FQGNSA. The CDR3 covers 14 residues. The V and J ends lost 5 bases and 11 bases, in that order; junction bases with no gene match: 11. CDR3 in amino acids: CASSTLAGRVEQYF. The DNA of the CDR3 is TGTGCCAGCAGCACCCTAGCGGGACGTGTTGAGCAGTATTTT.

V usage is TRBV10-3 and J usage is TRBJ2-7, with 10 bases that match TRBD1. The germline V gene has CDR1 ENHRY and CDR2 SYGVKD. Trimming removed 10 bases from V and 7 bases from J; junction bases left unmatched: 16. CDR3 length equals 15 residues. DNA of the CDR3: TGTGCCACCGCTACCTCCGGGACAGGGGTGATTGAGCAGTACTTC. Its translation: CATATSGTGVIEQYF.

This clone came up once. The chain joins TRBV18 to TRBJ1-2; D is unclear. This CDR3 has 15 residues. The V end lost 2 bases, the J end lost 8 bases, and 18 bases lay between the germline ends. Germline loops: CDR1 KGHSH, CDR2 LQKENI. The CDR3 protein is CASSPVQTDYRGYTF. For the CDR3, the DNA is TGTGCCAGCTCACCAGTCCAGACGGATTATCGGGGCTACACCTTC.